A selection of T cell receptor beta chains follows, all from one sample in a study of blood T cell repertoires in COVID-19. This table comes from immunoSEQ multiplex PCR, and its TCRdb copy is limited to in-frame clones, with some not included. The table includes over 350,000 clones, around nine tenths detected once. What was sequenced was peripheral blood. All receptors derive from a woman younger than 45 with acute or convalescent COVID-19. Both conserved end residues are part of each CDR3. The D gene is left open where the match is weak. Rows may omit the clone size; those that give it use once, few, many or a size class.

v_gene: TRBV10-2
len: 18
j_gene: TRBJ2-5
d_gene: NA
abundance: once
CDR3nt: TGCGCCAGCAGCGGCGTGGCTAGCGCGGTCTGGGTCCAAGAGACCCAGTACTTC
CDR3aa: CASSGVASAVWVQETQYF

v_gene: TRBV28
len: 14
j_gene: TRBJ2-5
d_gene: NA
abundance: NA
CDR3nt: TGTGCCAGCAGTTTATGGGACACGGAAGAGACCCAGTACTTC
CDR3aa: CASSLWDTEETQYF

v_gene: TRBV28
len: 16
j_gene: TRBJ1-6
d_gene: NA
abundance: NA
CDR3nt: TGTGCCAGCAGTTTCCCGGTGAGCTCCTATAATTCACCCCTCCACTTT
CDR3aa: CASSFPVSSYNSPLHF

v_gene: TRBV6-5
len: 15
j_gene: TRBJ2-1
d_gene: TRBD2
abundance: NA
CDR3nt: TGTGCCACAGACTCCAGGACTAGCGGGGGGTCTGGGCAGTTCTTC
CDR3aa: CATDSRTSGGSGQFF

v_gene: TRBV7-9
len: 16
j_gene: TRBJ2-1
d_gene: TRBD2
abundance: NA
CDR3nt: TGTGCCAGCAGCCCTGATAGCGGGGGACCCTACAATGAGCAGTTCTTC
CDR3aa: CASSPDSGGPYNEQFF

v_gene: TRBV9
len: 13
j_gene: TRBJ2-7
d_gene: NA
abundance: NA
CDR3nt: TGTGCCAGCAGCGTAGGGTCGGGGGACGAGCAGTACTTC
CDR3aa: CASSVGSGDEQYF

v_gene: TRBV10-3
len: 18
j_gene: TRBJ1-3
d_gene: NA
abundance: NA
CDR3nt: TGTGCCATCAGTGACCGGAGACGGCCTCCTTTCTCTGGAAACACCATATATTTT
CDR3aa: CAISDRRRPPFSGNTIYF

v_gene: TRBV11-2
len: 16
j_gene: TRBJ2-1
d_gene: NA
abundance: NA
CDR3nt: TGTGCCAGCAGCTTAGGGGTTGGGGGAGGTCCTAATGAGCAGTTCTTC
CDR3aa: CASSLGVGGGPNEQFF

v_gene: TRBV12-5
len: 15
j_gene: TRBJ2-5
d_gene: TRBD2
abundance: NA
CDR3nt: TGTGCTAGTGGTACCGGACTAGCGTCCGAAGAGACCCAGTACTTC
CDR3aa: CASGTGLASEETQYF

v_gene: TRBV7-9
len: 13
j_gene: TRBJ1-1
d_gene: NA
abundance: NA
CDR3nt: TGTGCCAGCAGCTTGGGGCAAGGCACTGAAGCTTTCTTT
CDR3aa: CASSLGQGTEAFF

v_gene: TRBV10-2
len: 16
j_gene: TRBJ2-5
d_gene: TRBD2
abundance: NA
CDR3nt: TGCGCCAGCAGACCCGGGACTAGCGGGGCCATGGAGACCCAGTACTTC
CDR3aa: CASRPGTSGAMETQYF

v_gene: TRBV12-3/TRBV12-4
len: 13
j_gene: TRBJ1-2
d_gene: TRBD1
abundance: NA
CDR3nt: TGTGCCAGCAGTCTCGACAGGGATTTCGGCTACACCTTC
CDR3aa: CASSLDRDFGYTF

v_gene: TRBV28
len: 16
j_gene: TRBJ2-1
d_gene: TRBD1
abundance: NA
CDR3nt: TGTGCCAGCAGTTCTGGACAGGGGGGACACCACAATGAGCAGTTCTTC
CDR3aa: CASSSGQGGHHNEQFF

v_gene: TRBV3-1/TRBV3-2
len: 16
j_gene: TRBJ2-1
d_gene: NA
abundance: NA
CDR3nt: TGTGCCAGCAGCGGAGACGGGATCCTCTCCTACAATGAGCAGTTCTTC
CDR3aa: CASSGDGILSYNEQFF

v_gene: TRBV3-1/TRBV3-2
len: 17
j_gene: TRBJ2-4
d_gene: TRBD2
abundance: NA
CDR3nt: TGTGCCAGCAGCCAAGGTCTAGCGGGGGGCCGAAAAAACATTCAGTACTTC
CDR3aa: CASSQGLAGGRKNIQYF

v_gene: TRBV28
len: 14
j_gene: TRBJ2-1
d_gene: NA
abundance: NA
CDR3nt: TGTGCCAGCAGAGAGACAGGTTCCTACAATGAGCAGTTCTTC
CDR3aa: CASRETGSYNEQFF

v_gene: TRBV25-1
len: 16
j_gene: TRBJ1-3
d_gene: NA
abundance: NA
CDR3nt: TGTGCCAGCAGTGAACAGGGGTTTACCTCTGGAAACACCATATATTTT
CDR3aa: CASSEQGFTSGNTIYF

v_gene: TRBV5-1
len: 16
j_gene: TRBJ2-2
d_gene: TRBD1
abundance: few
CDR3nt: TGCGCCAGCAGCCAGTCGGACAGGACAAACACCGGGGAGCTGTTTTTT
CDR3aa: CASSQSDRTNTGELFF

v_gene: TRBV5-4
len: 16
j_gene: TRBJ2-5
d_gene: TRBD1
abundance: NA
CDR3nt: TGTGCCAGCAGCTCCGGACAGGGACGGGTTCAAGAGACCCAGTACTTC
CDR3aa: CASSSGQGRVQETQYF

v_gene: TRBV7-9
len: 14
j_gene: TRBJ1-2
d_gene: NA
abundance: once
CDR3nt: TGTGCCAGCAGCTTAGTTTCGTCTAACTATGGCTACACCTTC
CDR3aa: CASSLVSSNYGYTF

v_gene: TRBV11-3
len: 13
j_gene: TRBJ2-1
d_gene: NA
abundance: once
CDR3nt: TGTGCCAGCAGCTTAGCGACAGTAAATGAGCAGTTCTTC
CDR3aa: CASSLATVNEQFF

v_gene: TRBV7-9
len: 15
j_gene: TRBJ2-3
d_gene: TRBD2
abundance: NA
CDR3nt: TGTGCCAGTAGAGCTAGCGGGGGGGCGGCAGATACGCAGTATTTT
CDR3aa: CASRASGGAADTQYF